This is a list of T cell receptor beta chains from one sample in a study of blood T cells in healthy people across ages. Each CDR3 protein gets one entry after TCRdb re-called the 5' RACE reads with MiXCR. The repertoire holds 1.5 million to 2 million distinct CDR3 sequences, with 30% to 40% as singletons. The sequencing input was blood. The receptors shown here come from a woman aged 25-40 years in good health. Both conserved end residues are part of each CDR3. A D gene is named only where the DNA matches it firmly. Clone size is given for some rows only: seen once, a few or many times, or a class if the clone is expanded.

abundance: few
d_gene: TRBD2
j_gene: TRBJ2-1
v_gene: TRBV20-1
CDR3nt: TGCAGTGTCCCCCCTCTAGCGGACAATGAGCAGTTCTTC
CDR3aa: CSVPPLADNEQFF

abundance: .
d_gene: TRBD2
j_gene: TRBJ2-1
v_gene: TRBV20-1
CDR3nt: TGCAGTGCTAGGTGGAGGCCGACTAGCGGGGGGGTTCAGGGTGAGCAGTTCTTC
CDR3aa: CSARWRPTSGGVQGEQFF

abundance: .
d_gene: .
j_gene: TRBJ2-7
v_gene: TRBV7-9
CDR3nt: TGTGCCAGCGGCTTAGGGCTTCCAGGGGCAGTGGGTCTCGAGCAGTACTTC
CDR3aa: CASGLGLPGAVGLEQYF

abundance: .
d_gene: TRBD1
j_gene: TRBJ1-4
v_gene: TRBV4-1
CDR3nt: TGCGCCAGCAGCCATTCAGGGGGCTATAGGAAAAAACTGTTTTTT
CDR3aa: CASSHSGGYRKKLFF

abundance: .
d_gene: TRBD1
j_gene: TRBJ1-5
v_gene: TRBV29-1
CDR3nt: TGCAGCGTTTCGACCGGGACAGGGGATCAGCCCCAGCATTTT
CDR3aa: CSVSTGTGDQPQHF

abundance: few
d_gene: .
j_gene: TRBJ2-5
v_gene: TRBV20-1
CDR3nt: TGCAGTGCTAGGCCGCTAGCTTCGCCGGAGACCCAGTACTTC
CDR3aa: CSARPLASPETQYF

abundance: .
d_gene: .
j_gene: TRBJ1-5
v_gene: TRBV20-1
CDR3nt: TGCAATGCTAGAGATGGGGGGCCGAACAATCAGCCCCAGCATTTT
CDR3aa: CNARDGGPNNQPQHF

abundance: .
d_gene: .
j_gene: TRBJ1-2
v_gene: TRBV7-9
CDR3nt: TGTGCCAGCAGCTACGCACGGGGCGGCTACACCTTC
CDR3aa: CASSYARGGYTF

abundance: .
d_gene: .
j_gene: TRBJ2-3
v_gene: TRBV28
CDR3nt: TGTGCCAGCAGTTTACTCCTTGACAGGGAGGACACAGATACGCAGTATTTT
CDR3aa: CASSLLLDREDTDTQYF

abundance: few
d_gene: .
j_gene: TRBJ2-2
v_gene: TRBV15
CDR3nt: TGTGCCACCAGCGCGCGTAGAAATGGGGAGCTGTTTTTT
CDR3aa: CATSARRNGELFF

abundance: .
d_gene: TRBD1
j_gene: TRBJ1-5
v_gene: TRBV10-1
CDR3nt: TGCGCCAGCAGTAAGGACAGGGACCAGCCCCAGCATTTT
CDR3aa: CASSKDRDQPQHF

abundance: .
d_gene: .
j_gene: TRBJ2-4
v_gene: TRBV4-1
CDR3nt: TGCGCCAGCAGCCAAAGGGCCGGGACCGCCAAAAACATTCAGTACTTC
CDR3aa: CASSQRAGTAKNIQYF

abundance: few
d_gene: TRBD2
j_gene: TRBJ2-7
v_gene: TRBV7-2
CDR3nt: TGTGCCGGCAACCGACTAGCGGGAGGTTACGAGCAGTACTTC
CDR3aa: CAGNRLAGGYEQYF